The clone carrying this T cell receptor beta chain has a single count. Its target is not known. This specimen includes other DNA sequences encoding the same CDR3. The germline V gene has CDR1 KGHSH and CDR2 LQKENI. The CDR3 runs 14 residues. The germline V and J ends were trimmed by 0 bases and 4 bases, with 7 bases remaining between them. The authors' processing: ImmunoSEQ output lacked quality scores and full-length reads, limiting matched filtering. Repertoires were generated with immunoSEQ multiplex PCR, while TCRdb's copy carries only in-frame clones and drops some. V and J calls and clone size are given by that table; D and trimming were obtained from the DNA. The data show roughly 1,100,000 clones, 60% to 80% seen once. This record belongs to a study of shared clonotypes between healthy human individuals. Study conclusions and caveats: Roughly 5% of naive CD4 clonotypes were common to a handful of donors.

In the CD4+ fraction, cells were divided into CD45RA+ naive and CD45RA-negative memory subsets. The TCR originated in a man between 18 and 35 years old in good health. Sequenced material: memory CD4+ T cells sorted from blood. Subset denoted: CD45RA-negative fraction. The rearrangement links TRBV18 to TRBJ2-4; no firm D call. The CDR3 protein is CASSPPGQKNIQYF. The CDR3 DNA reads TGTGCCAGCTCACCACCAGGTCAGAAAAACATTCAGTACTTC.